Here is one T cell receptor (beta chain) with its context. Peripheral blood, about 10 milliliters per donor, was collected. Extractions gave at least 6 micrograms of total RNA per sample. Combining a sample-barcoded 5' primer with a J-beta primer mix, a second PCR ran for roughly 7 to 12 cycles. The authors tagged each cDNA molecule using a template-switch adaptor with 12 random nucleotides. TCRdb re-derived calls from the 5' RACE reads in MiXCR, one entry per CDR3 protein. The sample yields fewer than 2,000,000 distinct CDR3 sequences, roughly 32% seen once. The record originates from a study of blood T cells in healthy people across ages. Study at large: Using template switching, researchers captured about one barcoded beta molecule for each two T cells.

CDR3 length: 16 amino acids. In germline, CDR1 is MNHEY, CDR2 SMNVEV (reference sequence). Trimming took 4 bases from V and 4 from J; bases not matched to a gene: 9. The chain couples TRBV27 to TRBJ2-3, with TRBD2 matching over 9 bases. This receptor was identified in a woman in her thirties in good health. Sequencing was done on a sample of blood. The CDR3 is CASSWLRAGGSDTQYF. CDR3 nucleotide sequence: TGTGCCAGCAGTTGGTTACGAGCGGGGGGATCAGATACGCAGTATTTT.